The next 17 T cell receptor beta chains were all read from a single sample in a study of blood T cell repertoires in COVID-19. Profiled with immunoSEQ multiplex PCR; TCRdb holds only in-frame clones, not every one. The sample gives approximately 260,000 clones, 70% to 90% of which show up once; roughly 3.7% is in the top ten. Sequenced material: peripheral blood. These receptors all stem from a woman aged 40 to 50 with acute or convalescent COVID-19.

This chain links TRBV5-1 with TRBJ1-1; 7 bases match TRBD1. V was clipped by 3 bases and J by 3 bases; unmatched bases: 5. This CDR3 spans 14 amino acids. Germline assignment: CDR1 SGHRS and CDR2 YFSETQ. The CDR3 region has the DNA TGCGCCAGCAGCTGGAGGGGGCCGGACACTGAAGCTTTCTTT. Translation gives CASSWRGPDTEAFF.

This sequence joins TRBV19 and TRBJ2-3; D possibly corresponds to TRBD2 (6 bases). Trimming pared 6 bases from V and 5 bases from J, leaving 12 bases between. CDR3 size: 13 residues. The germline V gene has CDR1 LNHDA and CDR2 SQIVND (reference sequence). CDR3 DNA sequence: TGTGCCAGTAGCCCCTTGGGGGGAGATACGCAGTATTTT. Its protein is CASSPLGGDTQYF.

In this sample, this clone turned up once. The chain recombines TRBV10-3 with TRBJ1-5, with TRBD1 matching 8 bases. J gave up 5 bases and V 3 bases, and 15 bases lay outside the gene matches. There are 18 residues in the CDR3. The V gene's germline CDR1 is ENHRY and CDR2 SYGVKD. DNA for the CDR3: TGTGCCATCAGTGAACGAGCCGGGCACAGGGGGGGGGATCAGCCCCAGCATTTT. The encoded protein is CAISERAGHRGGDQPQHF.

This chain connects TRBV24-1 to TRBJ2-1; maybe TRBD2 (6 bases). V shed 4 bases and J shed 1 base, with 13 bases lying between them. This CDR3 contains 16 residues. The germline V gene encodes CDR1 KGHDR and CDR2 SFDVKD. The CDR3 reads CATSDQTRISYNEQFF. The CDR3 region has the DNA TGTGCCACCAGTGACCAGACTAGAATTTCCTACAATGAGCAGTTCTTC.

V gene TRBV29-1 combines with J gene TRBJ1-1, with a tentative D call TRBD1 (6 bases). CDR3 size: 13 residues. Germline-derived CDR1 and CDR2 are SQVTM and ANQGSEA. V was pared by 3 bases and J by 1 base, with 9 bases between. The CDR3 DNA reads as TGCAGCGTTGATCCGGGACAGAACACTGAAGCTTTCTTT. It yields the protein CSVDPGQNTEAFF.

The chain employs TRBV7-3 and TRBJ1-3; TRBD1 matches at 9 bases. The germline V gene has CDR1 SGHTA and CDR2 FQGTGA. J was trimmed by 0 bases and V by 4 bases; bases with no gene match: 1. This CDR3 is built from 15 residues. CDR3 DNA sequence: TGTGCCAGCAGCTGGGGACAGGGCTCTGGAAACACCATATATTTT. Encoded protein: CASSWGQGSGNTIYF.

V and J are TRBV10-2 and TRBJ1-2; possible D gene TRBD1, 6 bases. The V gene's germline CDR1 is WSHSY and CDR2 SAAADI. This CDR3 spans 11 amino acids. The V gene lost 9 bases and the J gene lost 3 bases, with 8 bases spanning the gap. CDR3 amino acids: CARDRHYGYTF. The CDR3 DNA reads as TGCGCCAGGGACAGACACTATGGCTACACCTTC.

V and J are TRBV6-2 or TRBV6-3 and TRBJ1-6; 10 bases are a match to TRBD1. The CDR3 covers 15 residues. J was trimmed by 6 bases and V by 4 bases; bases with no gene match: 3. Germline V gives CDR1 MNHEY, CDR2 SVGEGT. The CDR3 DNA sequence: TGTGCCAGCAGTTGGACAGGGGGACTTAATTCACCCCTCCACTTT. Protein product: CASSWTGGLNSPLHF.

This clone was seen more than once but under ten times. The chain uses TRBV5-1 and TRBJ1-4, with 7 bases that match TRBD1. CDR3 length equals 15 residues. Germline-derived CDR1 and CDR2 are SGHRS and YFSETQ. Trimming cost V 4 bases and J 3 bases; bases outside gene matches: 6. The CDR3 is CASSTSGGPNEKLFF. The CDR3, as DNA: TGCGCCAGCAGCACCTCAGGGGGGCCTAATGAAAAACTGTTTTTT.

This clone has only one observation. This chain joins TRBV24-1 and TRBJ2-2, with D tentatively TRBD1 (6 bases). V shed 2 bases and J shed 1 base, with 10 bases lying between them. This CDR3 contains 16 residues. Germline CDR1 reads KGHDR; CDR2 reads SFDVKD. The chain's CDR3 is CATSDSGTLNTGELFF. The CDR3 DNA follows: TGTGCCACCAGTGATTCCGGGACACTGAACACCGGGGAGCTGTTTTTT.

This clone was found a few times. J is TRBJ2-2 and V is TRBV24-1; 8 positions match TRBD1. The CDR3 is 17 residues long. Losses at the gene ends were 3 bases for V and 1 base for J; bases not matched to a gene: 6. CDR1 is KGHDR and CDR2 is SFDVKD in the germline V gene. The CDR3 region is CATSDPRGTGNTGELFF. DNA for the CDR3: TGTGCCACCAGTGATCCTAGGGGGACAGGGAACACCGGGGAGCTGTTTTTT.

The chain links TRBV5-1 to TRBJ1-1, with 10 bases matching TRBD1. The V segment lost 4 bases and the J segment 5 bases; nucleotides outside the gene matches: 5. Germline V gene sequence: CDR1 SGHRS, CDR2 YFSETQ. The length of the CDR3 is 14 residues. The CDR3 DNA is TGCGCCAGCAGCGTCGGACAGGGGGAAACTGAAGCTTTCTTT. This encodes CASSVGQGETEAFF.

The chain links TRBV6-5 to TRBJ2-7; D remains ambiguous. Germline CDR1 MNHEY, CDR2 SVGAGI. Trimming took off 7 bases at V and 0 bases at J, with 13 bases between the two ends. The CDR3 length is 14 residues. CDR3: CASKRGIYSYEQYV. In nucleotides, the CDR3 is TGTGCCAGCAAAAGAGGCATTTACTCCTACGAGCAGTACGTC.

The chain joins TRBV6-1 to TRBJ1-2; weak D call: TRBD1 (6 bases). Germline values: CDR1 MNHNS, CDR2 SASEGT. With 3 bases removed from V and 2 bases from J, the gap between germline ends came to 13 bases. The CDR3 has 15 amino acids. Here the CDR3 DNA reads TGTGCCAGCAGTGACCAATTGGGACAAAACTATGGCTACACCTTC. Translating it yields CASSDQLGQNYGYTF.

The chain recombines TRBV4-1 with TRBJ1-2; 7 nucleotides align to TRBD1. Germline V CDR1 and CDR2: MGHRA, YSYEKL. V trimming: 1 base; J trimming: 7 bases; junction bases outside the gene matches: 3. This CDR3 is built from 13 residues. The CDR3 sequence: CASSQVGDSGYTF. CDR3 sequence (DNA): TGCGCCAGCAGCCAAGTTGGGGACAGTGGCTACACCTTC.

V is TRBV28 and J is TRBJ1-5, with TRBD1 as a possible D gene (5 bases). CDR3 size: 15 residues. Trimming took off 6 bases at V and 0 bases at J, with 12 bases between the two ends. Looked up from germline, CDR1 is MDHEN and CDR2 is SYDVKM. CDR3 residues: CASSPPGYSNQPQHF. CDR3 DNA sequence: TGTGCCAGCAGCCCCCCAGGGTATAGCAATCAGCCCCAGCATTTT.

This chain joins TRBV24-1 and TRBJ2-3; a possible D gene is TRBD1 (5 bases). This CDR3 has 16 amino acids. Germline V gives CDR1 KGHDR, CDR2 SFDVKD. Trimming left V 2 bases short and J 0 bases short, with 11 bases between. CDR3 bases: TGTGCCACCAGTGATTCCGAGACAGCCAGCACAGATACGCAGTATTTT. This encodes CATSDSETASTDTQYF.